This T cell receptor (beta chain) was sequenced for a study of T-cell reconstitution after alpha-beta-depleted transplantation in children. Findings and limits, study-wide: Newly produced T cells mostly accounted for T-cell counts and diversity one year post-transplant.

The CDR3 totals 16 residues. The germline CDR1 and CDR2 sequences are MDHEN and SYDVKM. V shed 2 bases and J shed 4 bases, with 18 bases lying between them. Unique molecular identifiers were built into the TCRbeta library. TCRdb analysed the PCR reads with MiXCR anew, one entry per CDR3 protein. The sample has over 150,000 distinct CDR3 sequences; approximately 6.3% are singletons. This clonotype was seen repeatedly, ten times or more. The antigen is undetermined. V and J are TRBV28 and TRBJ2-7, with a weak D call TRBD2 (6 bases). Sequenced here: PBMCs, sampled before TCRalphabeta/CD19-depleted stem cell transplant. This receptor was taken from a boy younger than 10 with acute lymphoblastic leukemia, due to receive a stem cell transplant. CDR3 sequence reads: CASSLTGEAPGYEQYF. CDR3 DNA: TGTGCCAGCAGTTTAACGGGAGAGGCCCCAGGGTACGAGCAGTACTTC.